This T cell receptor beta chain emerged from a study of T cell repertoires in cytomegalovirus infection. Study as a whole: Newly reported HLA-C-restricted and thoroughly characterized HLA-B-restricted CMV epitopes were employed. It can be stated that public TCR beta signatures indicated CMV infection as well as a matching HLA type.

The CDR3 has 14 residues. CDR1 and CDR2 (germline): KGHSH, LQKENI. V was clipped by 3 bases and J by 3 bases, with 11 bases between them. This clonotype was observed many times. Its antigen is as yet unknown. Regarding the study as a whole: There were HLA-C-restricted CMV-specific TCR beta clonotypes dominating the ex vivo response.

TCRdb processed the reads anew with MiXCR; each CDR3 protein has one entry. The sample has approximately 89,000 distinct CDR3 sequences, about 29% seen once. This TCR was recovered from a human donor in good health (CMV status not recorded). Some clones in this sample may be carry-over from other donors' samples. This specimen was CD8+ T cells from cultured PBMCs, taken from culture after CMV antigen stimulation. This chain links TRBV18 with TRBJ2-5; maybe TRBD2 (6 bases). In DNA form, the CDR3 reads TGTGCCAGCTCACCCATCGGGGGTGAAGAGACCCAGTACTTC. This codes for CASSPIGGEETQYF.